These 14 T cell receptor beta chains originate from one sample sequenced in a study of PD-1 blockade in classical Hodgkin lymphoma. Only in-frame clones appear in the TCRdb table, and some are missing; sequencing was by immunoSEQ multiplex PCR. The table records almost 85,000 clones, approximately 91% of them present only once. There was relapse after autologous stem cell transplantation in every patient, and there was variation in brentuximab vedotin exposure. The material was peripheral blood mononuclear cells (PBMCs), obtained at baseline. The receptors here all came from a human donor with classical Hodgkin lymphoma.

This CDR3 reads CASSGTSGTDTQYF. CDR3 nucleotide sequence: TGTGCCAGCAGCGGGACTAGCGGCACAGATACGCAGTATTTT. The chain uses TRBV9 and TRBJ2-3; 9 bases line up with TRBD2. The CDR3 is 14 residues long. The junction had 0 bases not matched to a gene; V was cut back by 3 bases and J by 1 base. In germline, CDR1 is SGDLS, CDR2 YYNGEE.

The chain joins TRBV6-5 to TRBJ1-2; D unclear. Trimming pared 2 bases from V and 9 bases from J, leaving 19 bases between. This CDR3 contains 15 residues. Germline V gene lookup returns CDR1 MNHEY and CDR2 SVGAGI. CDR3 residues: CASSYTAIREVSYTF. CDR3 coding DNA: TGTGCCAGCAGTTACACAGCCATCCGCGAAGTTAGCTACACCTTC.

The CDR3 here is CASSKALFSGQGEENTIYF. CDR3 sequence (DNA): TGTGCCAGCAGCAAAGCGCTCTTTTCCGGACAGGGAGAAGAAAACACCATATATTTT. The gene calls are TRBV21-1 and TRBJ1-3; the D segment call TRBD1 is taken from the table without a DNA check. TRBV21-1 is an annotated pseudogene. This CDR3 contains 19 residues.

This CDR3 reads CASRKRTRREIAKNIQYF. CDR3 DNA: TGTGCCAGCCGTAAAAGGACACGGCGGGAAATAGCCAAAAACATTCAGTACTTC. The chain recombines TRBV7-6 with TRBJ2-4; D possibly corresponds to TRBD2 (6 bases). The CDR3 extends over 18 amino acids. Per the germline V gene, CDR1 is SGHVS and CDR2 is FNYEAQ. Deletions cut 8 bases from V and 0 bases from J, with 23 bases between. Drawing the rest from reference TRBV7-6 and TRBJ2-4, the complete variable domain is GAGVSQSPRYKVTKRGQDVALRCDPISGHVSLYWYRQALGQGPEFLTYFNYEAQQDKSGLPNDRFSAERPEGSISTLTIQRTEQRDSAMYRCASRKRTRREIAKNIQYFGAGTRLSVL.

The rearrangement uses TRBV2 and TRBJ2-7; 10 bases match TRBD2. Germline CDR1 and CDR2: SNHLY and FYNNEI. The V segment lost 6 bases and the J segment 3 bases; nucleotides outside the gene matches: 8. The CDR3 runs 15 residues. The CDR3 spells CASSATASGSYEQYF. The CDR3 nucleotides read TGTGCCAGCAGCGCCACAGCTAGCGGGAGCTACGAGCAGTACTTC. Supplemented by reference TRBV2 and TRBJ2-7, the full variable domain reads EPEVTQTPSHQVTQMGQEVILRCVPISNHLYFYWYRQILGQKVEFLVSFYNNEISEKSEIFDDQFSVERPDGSNFTLKIRSTKLEDSAMYFCASSATASGSYEQYFGPGTRLTVT.

The J gene is TRBJ2-7, the V gene TRBV7-2, with 7 bases matching TRBD2. This CDR3 is 16 amino acids long. Germline V gene data show CDR1 as SGHTA and CDR2 as FQGNSA. Trimming took 5 bases from V and 6 from J; bases not matched to a gene: 16. CDR3: CASSPKITGRGGEQYF. CDR3 sequence (DNA): TGTGCCAGCAGCCCCAAGATAACGGGGAGGGGAGGCGAGCAGTACTTC.

V gene TRBV4-2 combines with J gene TRBJ2-3; a possible D gene is TRBD1 (5 bases). The germline V and J ends were trimmed by 2 bases and 1 base, with 10 bases remaining between them. Germline V gives CDR1 LGHNA, CDR2 YNFKEQ. The CDR3 sequence is 15 residues long. DNA for the CDR3: TGTGCCAGCAGCCAATTCCTAGGGGGCACAGATACGCAGTATTTT. Its protein product is CASSQFLGGTDTQYF.

The V call is TRBV29-1, the J call TRBJ2-3; TRBD2 aligns across 11 bases. V dropped 6 bases and J dropped 5; count of bases not matched to a gene: 7. Germline V gives CDR1 SQVTM, CDR2 ANQGSEA. CDR3 length equals 14 residues. Here the CDR3 reads CSVLSGRAIDTQYF. The CDR3 DNA follows: TGCAGCGTCCTTAGCGGGAGGGCCATAGATACGCAGTATTTT.

V is TRBV5-6 and J is TRBJ1-1; no clear D gene. Germline lookup yields CDR1 SGHDT and CDR2 YYEEEE. V was clipped by 1 base and J by 5 bases, with 9 bases between them. This CDR3 is 13 amino acids long. The DNA for the CDR3 is TGTGCCAGCAGCTTGACGTTGCGGACTGAAGCTTTCTTT. Protein sequence: CASSLTLRTEAFF.

The chain carries TRBV19 and TRBJ1-3, with unresolved D. The germline V gene encodes CDR1 LNHDA and CDR2 SQIVND (reference sequence). Trimming took 1 base from V and 0 from J, leaving 7 bases between them. The CDR3 has 15 amino acids. The CDR3 coding sequence is TGTGCCAGTAGTATAGGGAAGGACTCTGGAAACACCATATATTTT. Translation gives CASSIGKDSGNTIYF. The full variable domain, completed using reference TRBV19 and TRBJ1-3, is DGGITQSPKYLFRKEGQNVTLSCEQNLNHDAMYWYRQDPGQGLRLIYYSQIVNDFQKGDIAEGYSVSREKKESFPLTVTSAQKNPTAFYLCASSIGKDSGNTIYFGEGSWLTVV.

V is TRBV28 and J is TRBJ1-4; 8 bases align to TRBD1. This CDR3 spans 17 amino acids. V dropped 2 bases and J dropped 7; count of bases not matched to a gene: 12. Germline loops: CDR1 MDHEN, CDR2 SYDVKM. In DNA form, the CDR3 reads TGTGCCAGCAGTTTAGGAGGACAGGGCGGAAAAGGTGAAAAACTGTTTTTT. This gives the protein CASSLGGQGGKGEKLFF.

The V call is TRBV6-1, the J call TRBJ1-4; D not certain. V was cut by 3 bases and J by 0 bases, with 14 bases left in between. The CDR3 totals 17 residues. The germline V gene has CDR1 MNHNS and CDR2 SASEGT. CDR3: CASSEYSSRATNEKLFF. CDR3 DNA: TGTGCCAGCAGTGAGTACAGCAGCCGCGCAACTAATGAAAAACTGTTTTTT.

In this sample, this clone turned up once. The chain carries TRBV6-5 and TRBJ1-4; 7 bases are a match to TRBD1. CDR1 and CDR2 (germline): MNHEY, SVGAGI. This CDR3 has 15 residues. The V segment lost 2 bases and the J segment 6 bases; nucleotides outside the gene matches: 6. The CDR3 is CASSYQGGPDEKLFF. CDR3 sequence (DNA): TGTGCCAGCAGTTACCAGGGGGGGCCAGATGAAAAACTGTTTTTT.

The chain recombines TRBV9 with TRBJ2-1, with D unclear. The CDR3 length is 11 residues. Trimming left V 1 base short and J 7 bases short, with 3 bases between. CDR1 is SGDLS, CDR2 YYNGEE, per germline. CDR3 DNA: TGTGCCAGCAGCGTAAGGAATGAGCAGTTCTTC. Amino acid sequence: CASSVRNEQFF.